This record looks at one T cell receptor beta chain sequence and its context. Its antigen is unknown. This sample is part of a study of cytomegalovirus exposure and HLA in healthy donors. Broader study findings: With later analysis, a missense DCLRE1C variant became linked to TCR beta V- and J-gene trimming. TCR beta sequences reportedly predicted most subjects' HLA-A and HLA-B alleles accurately. Later analysis suggested links between common viral pathogens and several top significant clusters. Later analysis suggested most CMV-associated TCR beta chains were HLA-restricted.

The PCR contained 60 Vbeta and 13 Jbeta primers. This table comes from immunoSEQ multiplex PCR, and its TCRdb copy is limited to in-frame clones, with some not included. The data hold some 130,000 clones, with 77% observed a single time. V was pared by 8 bases and J by 2 bases, with 18 bases between. This CDR3 comprises 15 residues. Per the germline V gene, CDR1 is SEHNR and CDR2 is FQNEAQ (reference sequence). The origin of this receptor is a middle-aged woman in good health and CMV-seronegative. Sequenced sample: PBMCs. The genes are TRBV7-9 and TRBJ1-2; possible D gene TRBD1, 5 bases. The CDR3 sequence: CASVPPGGGNYGYTF. The CDR3 DNA reads as TGTGCCAGCGTCCCCCCCGGGGGAGGGAACTATGGCTACACCTTC. The full variable domain, with the rest looked up from reference TRBV7-9 and TRBJ1-2, is DTGVSQNPRHKITKRGQNVTFRCDPISEHNRLYWYRQTLGQGPEFLTYFQNEAQLEKSRLLSDRFSAERPKGSFSTLEIQRTEQGDSAMYLCASVPPGGGNYGYTFGSGTRLTVV.